The 28 T cell receptor beta chains reported below all come from one sample, sequenced in a study of shared clonotypes between healthy human individuals. Profiling relied on immunoSEQ multiplex PCR, and the TCRdb table lists in-frame clones only, not all of them. The sample lists 2 million to 2.5 million clones; 95% were seen once. The sequenced sample consisted of naive CD4+ T cells sorted from blood. Regarding subset: CD45RA+ positively selected. These receptors originate from a man younger than 35 in good health.

This rearrangement joins TRBV18 to TRBJ1-2; the match to TRBD1 covers 10 bases. The J segment lost 4 bases and the V segment lost 3 bases, leaving 5 bases of the junction unmatched. Germline values: CDR1 KGHSH, CDR2 LQKENI. This CDR3 spans 15 amino acids. CDR3 sequence (DNA): TGTGCCAGCTCACCGACCGGGACAGGGGTCTATGGCTACACCTTC. It yields the protein CASSPTGTGVYGYTF.

V gene TRBV18 combines with J gene TRBJ2-5; D is perhaps TRBD1 or TRBD2 (6 bases each). The CDR3 consists of 15 residues. Germline V gene lookup returns CDR1 KGHSH and CDR2 LQKENI. V lost 1 base and J lost 2, with 11 bases in between. This CDR3 reads CASSPLGGSQETQYF. CDR3 nucleotides: TGTGCCAGCTCACCACTGGGGGGCTCACAAGAGACCCAGTACTTC.

The chain couples TRBV29-1 to TRBJ2-1; 14 nucleotides line up with TRBD2. Germline V lookup: CDR1 SQVTM, CDR2 ANQGSEA. This CDR3 contains 15 residues. The J segment lost 9 bases and the V segment lost 3 bases, leaving 7 bases of the junction unmatched. As DNA, the CDR3 is TGCAGCGTTGAGACGACTAGCGGGAGGGTTAGTGAGCAGTTCTTC. Translation: CSVETTSGRVSEQFF.

V usage is TRBV7-9 and J usage is TRBJ2-2, with 8 positions matching TRBD1. CDR1 is SEHNR and CDR2 is FQNEAQ in the germline V gene (reference sequence). With V trimmed by 0 bases and J by 6 bases, 3 bases remained unmatched. The CDR3 is 15 residues long. The chain's CDR3 is CASSLARTGPGELFF. Written as DNA, the CDR3 is TGTGCCAGCAGCTTAGCCAGGACAGGGCCCGGGGAGCTGTTTTTT.

V is TRBV11-3 and J is TRBJ1-1; 9 bases are a match to TRBD1. CDR3 length equals 13 residues. Germline assignment: CDR1 SGHNT and CDR2 YENEEA. The trim removed 5 bases at V and 4 bases at J, leaving 2 bases unmatched. CDR3 protein: CASSKDRGTEAFF. In nucleotides, the CDR3 is TGTGCCAGCAGCAAGGACAGGGGCACTGAAGCTTTCTTT.

A word on this clone: A single base separates this from a much larger clone, so it may be a read error. This chain uses TRBV5-5 with TRBJ2-7, with a tentative D call TRBD1 (6 bases). The CDR3 totals 11 residues. The V end was cut by 3 bases, the J end by 5 bases, with 6 bases between. Looked up from germline, CDR1 is SGHKS and CDR2 is YYEKEE (reference sequence). The CDR3 DNA follows: TGTGCCAGCAGCTACAGGGACGAGCAGTACTTC. It yields the protein CASSYRDEQYF. Complete variable domain (other parts from reference TRBV5-5 and TRBJ2-7): DAGVTQSPTHLIKTRGQQVTLRCSPISGHKSVSWYQQVLGQGPQFIFQYYEKEERGRGNFPDRFSARQFPNYSSELNVNALLLGDSALYLCASSYRDEQYFGPGTRLTVT.

The V and J genes are TRBV4-2 and TRBJ2-1; D ambiguous. Germline CDR1 LGHNA, CDR2 YNFKEQ. Trimming took 5 bases from V and 8 from J, leaving 13 bases between them. The CDR3 length is 13 residues. CDR3 protein: CASSEGHYDEQFF. The CDR3 DNA reads as TGTGCCAGCAGCGAAGGGCATTACGATGAGCAGTTCTTC.

This chain uses TRBV5-1 with TRBJ1-4; 10 nucleotides match TRBD1. Germline CDR1 is SGHRS and CDR2 is YFSETQ. After removal of 4 bases from V and 5 bases from J, the junction contained 2 bases not matched to a gene. This CDR3 comprises 14 residues. CDR3 DNA: TGCGCCAGCAGCAAGGACAGGGGGAATGAAAAACTGTTTTTT. Translated: CASSKDRGNEKLFF. The complete variable domain, with remaining parts taken from reference TRBV5-1 and TRBJ1-4, reads KAGVTQTPRYLIKTRGQQVTLSCSPISGHRSVSWYQQTPGQGLQFLFEYFSETQRNKGNFPGRFSGRQFSNSRSEMNVSTLELGDSALYLCASSKDRGNEKLFFGSGTQLSVL.

As concerns this clone: Other nucleotide sequences in the sample specify the same CDR3. The chain uses TRBV10-3 and TRBJ1-1, with D tentatively TRBD1 (5 bases). This CDR3 contains 13 residues. V lost 2 bases to trimming and J lost 2 bases, with 6 bases between them. CDR1 and CDR2 from the germline V gene are ENHRY and SYGVKD. The CDR3 nucleotides are TGTGCCATCAGTGAGGGGGGAAACACTGAAGCTTTCTTT. Its translation: CAISEGGNTEAFF.

The chain links TRBV5-1 to TRBJ1-6; no firm D call. The CDR3 extends over 16 amino acids. Trimming took off 0 bases at V and 5 bases at J, with 12 bases between the two ends. Germline V gene data show CDR1 as SGHRS and CDR2 as YFSETQ. The CDR3: CASSLGHGRDNSPLHF. The CDR3 DNA reads TGCGCCAGCAGCTTGGGACACGGACGTGATAATTCACCCCTCCACTTT.

This rearrangement joins TRBV5-6 to TRBJ1-6, with TRBD1 matching 8 bases. The CDR3 consists of 16 residues. Germline-derived CDR1 and CDR2 are SGHDT and YYEEEE. Trimming removed 4 bases from V and 6 bases from J; junction bases left unmatched: 9. The CDR3 DNA follows: TGTGCCAGCAGCCGTGCTAGGACAGGGAGTAATTCACCCCTCCACTTT. This gives the protein CASSRARTGSNSPLHF.

About this clone: At the DNA level, this CDR3 is encoded by other sequences in the same sample as well. The chain joins TRBV4-1 to TRBJ2-1; 7 bases match TRBD2. The V segment lost 0 bases and the J segment 3 bases; nucleotides outside the gene matches: 8. The CDR3 is 17 amino acids. Germline CDR1 reads MGHRA; CDR2 reads YSYEKL. This CDR3 is CASSQDWGGGGYNEQFF. The CDR3 region has the DNA TGCGCCAGCAGCCAAGATTGGGGGGGAGGAGGCTACAATGAGCAGTTCTTC.

The chain joins TRBV9 to TRBJ1-3, with 10 nucleotides matching TRBD1. The junction had 8 bases not matched to a gene; V was cut back by 4 bases and J by 4 bases. The CDR3 has 16 residues. Germline assignment: CDR1 SGDLS and CDR2 YYNGEE. This CDR3 reads CASSSRDRGTGNTIYF. In DNA, the CDR3 is TGTGCCAGCAGCAGCCGGGACAGGGGTACAGGAAACACCATATATTTT. The full variable domain, its missing parts supplied by reference TRBV9 and TRBJ1-3, is DSGVTQTPKHLITATGQRVTLRCSPRSGDLSVYWYQQSLDQGLQFLIQYYNGEERAKGNILERFSAQQFPDLHSELNLSSLELGDSALYFCASSSRDRGTGNTIYFGEGSWLTVV.

The genes are TRBV6-5 and TRBJ2-1; no clear D. The V gene's germline CDR1 is MNHEY and CDR2 SVGAGI. This CDR3 is built from 15 residues. V was shortened by 5 bases and J by 6 bases, with 17 bases between the two germline ends. CDR3 region: CASSPGLAVGNEQFF. The CDR3 DNA reads as TGTGCCAGCAGTCCGGGCCTGGCGGTGGGCAATGAGCAGTTCTTC.

This chain links TRBV28 with TRBJ1-4, with D perhaps matching TRBD1 (5 bases). Germline CDR1 and CDR2: MDHEN and SYDVKM. The germline V and J ends were trimmed by 6 bases and 7 bases, with 9 bases remaining between them. CDR3 length equals 12 residues. CDR3 sequence (DNA): TGTGCCAGCAGCGTTCAGGGTGAAAAACTGTTTTTT. Encoded protein: CASSVQGEKLFF.

The chain uses TRBV5-1 and TRBJ2-3; D is undetermined. CDR1 and CDR2 from the germline V gene are SGHRS and YFSETQ. Deletions cut 0 bases from V and 4 bases from J, with 6 bases between. This CDR3 region has 13 residues. The CDR3 loop reads CASSLGNSDTQYF. The DNA of the CDR3 is TGCGCCAGCAGCTTGGGGAATTCAGATACGCAGTATTTT.

Details on this clone: Other DNA sequences in the same sample also yield this CDR3. V gene TRBV2 combines with J gene TRBJ2-3, with unresolved D. The germline gives CDR1 SNHLY, CDR2 FYNNEI. This CDR3 region has 13 residues. Trimming pared 4 bases from V and 3 bases from J, leaving 8 bases between. CDR3 DNA sequence: TGTGCCAGCAGTGGGGTCACGACAGATACGCAGTATTTT. Translated, it gives CASSGVTTDTQYF.

The V call is TRBV5-5, the J call TRBJ1-1; no definite D call. The CDR3 totals 14 residues. Trimming stripped 3 bases from V and 1 base from J, with 10 bases between. Per the germline V gene, CDR1 is SGHKS and CDR2 is YYEKEE (reference sequence). Written as DNA, the CDR3 is TGTGCCAGCAGCTCTCATATAACGAACACTGAAGCTTTCTTT. The encoded protein is CASSSHITNTEAFF.

V and J are TRBV29-1 and TRBJ2-7, with D uncertain. The V gene's germline CDR1 is SQVTM and CDR2 ANQGSEA. Trimming removed 6 bases at V and 6 bases at J, with 18 bases between. The CDR3 is 13 residues long. The CDR3 nucleotides are TGCAGCGTGAGTTTAACCTACCCCATCGAGCAGTACTTC. Amino acid sequence: CSVSLTYPIEQYF.

The table lists this clone with a count of one. This chain uses TRBV2 with TRBJ2-5, with D hard to call. Germline V gene sequence: CDR1 SNHLY, CDR2 FYNNEI. V was pared by 7 bases and J by 5 bases, with 8 bases between. CDR3 size: 11 residues. The CDR3 is CASTGSETQYF. CDR3 nucleotide sequence: TGTGCCAGCACCGGCAGCGAGACCCAGTACTTC. Supplemented by reference TRBV2 and TRBJ2-5, the full variable domain reads EPEVTQTPSHQVTQMGQEVILRCVPISNHLYFYWYRQILGQKVEFLVSFYNNEISEKSEIFDDQFSVERPDGSNFTLKIRSTKLEDSAMYFCASTGSETQYFGPGTRLLVL.

The genes are TRBV6-5 and TRBJ2-7, with 8 bases matching TRBD1. Trimming took 6 bases from V and 4 from J; bases not matched to a gene: 11. Germline V gene lookup returns CDR1 MNHEY and CDR2 SVGAGI. The CDR3 is 15 residues long. The CDR3 DNA sequence: TGTGCCAGCAGACTCGAAGGGACAGGACTTTACGAGCAGTACTTC. Translated: CASRLEGTGLYEQYF.

The chain recombines TRBV4-1 with TRBJ2-4; D may be TRBD1 or TRBD2 (6 bases each). The V gene's germline CDR1 is MGHRA and CDR2 YSYEKL. V was shortened by 0 bases and J by 0 bases, with 21 bases between the two germline ends. This CDR3 has 20 residues. The CDR3 DNA follows: TGCGCCAGCAGCCAAGATCCACCGGGGGACAACGTACTAGCCAAAAACATTCAGTACTTC. Its translation is CASSQDPPGDNVLAKNIQYF.

The chain links TRBV11-2 to TRBJ1-2, with TRBD1 as a possible D gene (5 bases). The CDR3 is 14 residues long. Trimming removed 5 bases from V and 3 bases from J, with 13 bases in between. Germline-derived CDR1 and CDR2 are SGHAT and FQNNGV. CDR3 in amino acids: CASSPWDGDYGYTF. Written as DNA, the CDR3 is TGTGCCAGCAGCCCCTGGGACGGGGACTATGGCTACACCTTC.

V gene TRBV5-6 combines with J gene TRBJ2-7; 7 bases fit TRBD1. V lost 0 bases and J lost 3; bases outside the gene matches: 6. The CDR3 runs 15 residues. Germline V lookup: CDR1 SGHDT, CDR2 YYEEEE. CDR3 bases: TGTGCCAGCAGCTTGGGACAGGGACGCCACTACGAGCAGTACTTC. It translates to CASSLGQGRHYEQYF. Using reference TRBV5-6 and TRBJ2-7 for the parts outside the CDR3, the full variable domain is DAGVTQSPTHLIKTRGQQVTLRCSPKSGHDTVSWYQQALGQGPQFIFQYYEEEERQRGNFPDRFSGHQFPNYSSELNVNALLLGDSALYLCASSLGQGRHYEQYFGPGTRLTVT.

The chain uses TRBV5-4 and TRBJ2-7; unclear D gene. There are 14 residues in the CDR3. V lost 0 bases, J lost 0 bases, and 7 bases lay in between. The V gene's germline CDR1 is SGHNT and CDR2 YYREEE (reference sequence). The CDR3 nucleotides are TGTGCCAGCAGCTTGGAACCGAGCTCCTACGAGCAGTACTTC. Encoded protein: CASSLEPSSYEQYF. Full variable domain (outside the CDR3, taken from reference TRBV5-4 and TRBJ2-7): ETGVTQSPTHLIKTRGQQVTLRCSSQSGHNTVSWYQQALGQGPQFIFQYYREEENGRGNFPPRFSGLQFPNYSSELNVNALELDDSALYLCASSLEPSSYEQYFGPGTRLTVT.

This rearrangement joins TRBV5-6 to TRBJ2-7; 9 nucleotides line up with TRBD1. Germline values: CDR1 SGHDT, CDR2 YYEEEE. V was pared by 5 bases and J by 2 bases, with 11 bases of the junction left unmatched. The CDR3 spans 16 residues. DNA of the CDR3: TGTGCCAGCAGACCCGCCGACAGGGGGGTAACCTACGAGCAGTACTTC. It codes for CASRPADRGVTYEQYF. The full variable domain, with the rest looked up from reference TRBV5-6 and TRBJ2-7, is DAGVTQSPTHLIKTRGQQVTLRCSPKSGHDTVSWYQQALGQGPQFIFQYYEEEERQRGNFPDRFSGHQFPNYSSELNVNALLLGDSALYLCASRPADRGVTYEQYFGPGTRLTVT.

With respect to this clone: Other DNA sequences in this sample translate to the same CDR3. The chain employs TRBV19 and TRBJ1-1; D is ambiguous. Germline V lookup: CDR1 LNHDA, CDR2 SQIVND (reference sequence). V lost 5 bases and J lost 1, with 2 bases in between. CDR3 length: 11 amino acids. For the CDR3, the DNA is TGTGCCAGTAGTTCGAACACTGAAGCTTTCTTT. This encodes CASSSNTEAFF.

A word on this clone: The sample has other DNA sequences that encode this CDR3 too. The rearrangement joins TRBV28 to TRBJ2-7; TRBD1 matches 7 bases. The CDR3 consists of 13 residues. V trimming: 5 bases; J trimming: 3 bases; junction bases outside the gene matches: 4. Germline V gene sequence: CDR1 MDHEN, CDR2 SYDVKM. The CDR3 sequence is CASSRQGIYEQYF. The CDR3 DNA reads as TGTGCCAGCAGTCGACAGGGCATCTACGAGCAGTACTTC.